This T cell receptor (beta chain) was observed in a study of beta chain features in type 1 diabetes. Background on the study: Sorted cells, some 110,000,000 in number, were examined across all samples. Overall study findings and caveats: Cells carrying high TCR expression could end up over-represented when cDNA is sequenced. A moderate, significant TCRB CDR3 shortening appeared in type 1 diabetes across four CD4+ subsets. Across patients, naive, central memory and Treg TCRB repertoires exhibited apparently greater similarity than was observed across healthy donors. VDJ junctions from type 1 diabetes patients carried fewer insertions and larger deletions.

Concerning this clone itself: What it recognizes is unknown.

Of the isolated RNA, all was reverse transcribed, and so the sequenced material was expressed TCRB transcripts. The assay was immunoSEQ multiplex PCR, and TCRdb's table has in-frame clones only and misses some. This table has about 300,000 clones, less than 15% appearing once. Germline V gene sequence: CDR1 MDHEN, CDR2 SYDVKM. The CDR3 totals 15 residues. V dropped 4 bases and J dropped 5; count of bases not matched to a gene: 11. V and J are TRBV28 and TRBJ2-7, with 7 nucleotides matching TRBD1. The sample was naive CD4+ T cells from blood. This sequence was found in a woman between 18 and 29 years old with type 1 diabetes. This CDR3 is CASSSAGTDDDEQYF. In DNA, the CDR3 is TGTGCCAGCAGTTCGGCCGGGACAGATGACGACGAGCAGTACTTC.